Shown below are 2 T cell receptor beta chains from a single sample sequenced in a study of CD8+ T cells in alopecia areata. RNA was extracted and reverse transcribed into cDNA as the sequencing template. Sequencing was performed with immunoSEQ multiplex PCR; in TCRdb, only in-frame clones are kept and a portion is missing. The repertoire holds more than 95,000 clones, with about two fifths as singletons. Material: CD4+ T cells sorted from blood. These TCRs come from a human donor with alopecia areata.

The chain is built from TRBV19 and TRBJ2-5, with D possibly called TRBD1 or TRBD2 (5 bases each). Looked up from germline, CDR1 is LNHDA and CDR2 is SQIVND (reference sequence). The CDR3 loop spans 14 amino acids. Deletions cut 3 bases from V and 5 bases from J, with 13 bases between. Here the CDR3 DNA reads TGTGCCAGTAGTATGAGGGCAGGGAAGGAGACCCAGTACTTC. Translating it yields CASSMRAGKETQYF.

The chain links TRBV2 to TRBJ2-5; TRBD1 agrees at 10 bases. Germline values: CDR1 SNHLY, CDR2 FYNNEI. V shed 11 bases, J shed 5 bases, and the junction held 11 bases outside the gene matches. This CDR3 comprises 14 residues. This chain's CDR3 is CAGAGTGAWETQYF. The CDR3 nucleotides read TGTGCCGGGGCCGGGACAGGGGCCTGGGAGACCCAGTACTTC. The full variable domain, its missing parts supplied by reference TRBV2 and TRBJ2-5, is EPEVTQTPSHQVTQMGQEVILRCVPISNHLYFYWYRQILGQKVEFLVSFYNNEISEKSEIFDDQFSVERPDGSNFTLKIRSTKLEDSAMYFCAGAGTGAWETQYFGPGTRLLVL.